The clone carrying this T cell receptor beta chain has a handful of counts. MiXCR, applied by TCRdb to the RT-PCR reads, yields one record per CDR3 protein. The sample lists approximately 410,000 distinct CDR3 sequences, 16% occurring once. This sample stems from a study of patients and donors after allogeneic stem cell transplantation. V dropped 7 bases and J dropped 3 bases, with 16 bases sitting between them. There are 15 residues in the CDR3. Sequencing was carried out using blood, either unsorted or a sorted T cell fraction (not recorded which). This sequence was found in a human donor who was either an allogeneic HSCT recipient or a stem cell or donor lymphocyte infusion donor (not recorded which). It is not recorded whose cells these are; they may come from a transplant donor. This sequence joins TRBV12-3 or TRBV12-4 and TRBJ1-3; the D gene is possibly TRBD1 (5 bases). CDR3 sequence reads: CASTLGGAYGNTIYF. In DNA, the CDR3 is TGTGCCAGCACTCTGGGAGGGGCTTATGGAAACACCATATATTTT.